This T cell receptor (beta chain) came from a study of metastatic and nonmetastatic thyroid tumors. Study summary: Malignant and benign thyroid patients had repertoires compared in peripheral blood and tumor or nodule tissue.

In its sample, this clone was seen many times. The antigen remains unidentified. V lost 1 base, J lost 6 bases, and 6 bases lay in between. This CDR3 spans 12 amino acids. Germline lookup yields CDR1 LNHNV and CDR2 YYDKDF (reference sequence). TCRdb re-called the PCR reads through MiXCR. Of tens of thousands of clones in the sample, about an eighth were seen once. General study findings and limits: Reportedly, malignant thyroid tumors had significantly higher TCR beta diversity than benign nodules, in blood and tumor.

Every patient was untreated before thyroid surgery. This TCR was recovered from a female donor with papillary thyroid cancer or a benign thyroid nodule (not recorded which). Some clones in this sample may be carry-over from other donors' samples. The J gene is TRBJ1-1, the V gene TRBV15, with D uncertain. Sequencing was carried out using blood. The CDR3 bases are TGTGCCACCAGCAGAGCCCCTTCTGAAGCTTTCTTT. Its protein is CATSRAPSEAFF.